This entry features one T cell receptor beta chain sequence. Its antigen is still unknown. Mismatch with germline at one junction end may stem from a read error. Sorted T cell subsets were CFSE-labeled and co-cultured for around five days with allogeneic regulatory or mature dendritic cells at a 1:10 DC:T ratio. Naive T cells were sorted as CD45RA+ and memory T cells as CD45RO+ CD4+ or CD8+ cells by FACS. T cells for TCR sequencing came from a couple of healthy control subjects. Genomic DNA was extracted with the Qiagen DNeasy Blood & Tissue Kit. These data come from a study of regulatory dendritic cells for organ transplantation (dated by TCRdb to 2016 to 2017). In terms of the full investigation: Regulatory dendritic cells were generated from monocytes cultured with vitamin D3 on days 0 and 4 and IL-10 on day 4. To evaluate the response of the DCs to a potent maturation-inducing agent, LPS was added to DC cultures on day 6. Before and after allostimulation with regulatory or mature dendritic cells, TCRbeta repertoires were sequenced from sorted naive and memory CD4+ and CD8+ T cells.

The TCRbeta CDR3 regions were amplified in a multiplexed two-step PCR with Vbeta-specific forward primers and Jbeta-specific reverse primers. Through the immunoSEQ service, TCRbeta libraries were sequenced on an Illumina instrument. On the authors' methods: IMGT annotation was used to assign V, D and J genes, and synthetic CDR3 analogues were used to correct the counts for multiplex PCR bias. In the immunoSEQ Analyzer, repertoire clonality was calculated as one minus the normalized Shannon entropy. Whether a clone counted as expanded was decided by Fisher's exact test with Benjamini-Hochberg false discovery rate control and a two-tailed cutoff of P<0.01. In its TCRdb copy, this immuneACCESS table keeps in-frame sequences only and misses some clones. Where compared with another copy, unresolved V genes explain less than half of these, and the others have no known cause. Clone size and V and J calls were adopted from that table, with D and trimming inferred from the DNA. Here the sample has 20,000 to 25,000 clones; approximately 85% occur a single time. The ten most abundant clones make up about 0.68% of the sample.

The full study reports these points: Highly diverse repertoires were observed in naive CD4+ and CD8+ T cells, whereas lower diversity was observed in memory cells, and the most oligoclonal repertoires were found in memory CD8+ cells. Of the resting subsets, the one holding the most alloreactive TCR clonotypes was memory CD8+ T cells. Only a couple of subjects were sequenced, and considerable between-individual heterogeneity in the alloreactive memory CD8+ T cell pool was noted by the authors. In both subjects, allostimulation led to expansion of memory CD8+ clones, although regulatory dendritic cells appeared to cause more limited expansion than mature dendritic cells did.

CDR1 and CDR2, looked up from the germline V gene (reference sequence), are SGHNT and YYREEE. Its CDR3 holds 14 amino acids, cysteine through phenylalanine. Only CDR3 DNA remains: 42 bases, in frame from the first base. The source of this sequence is a human donor in good health. Sequencing was done on a sample of naive CD4+ T cells from blood cultured with regulatory dendritic cells. The intended sense of this specimen's cell subset or site label: CD45RA+ naive T cells. Recombination linked TRBV5-4 to TRBJ2-7, and 9 junctional nucleotides match TRBD1. At the DNA level, the sequence is TGTGCCAGCAGCCGGGACAGGGTCTCCCACGAGCAGTACTTC. It specifies CASSRDRVSHEQYF.